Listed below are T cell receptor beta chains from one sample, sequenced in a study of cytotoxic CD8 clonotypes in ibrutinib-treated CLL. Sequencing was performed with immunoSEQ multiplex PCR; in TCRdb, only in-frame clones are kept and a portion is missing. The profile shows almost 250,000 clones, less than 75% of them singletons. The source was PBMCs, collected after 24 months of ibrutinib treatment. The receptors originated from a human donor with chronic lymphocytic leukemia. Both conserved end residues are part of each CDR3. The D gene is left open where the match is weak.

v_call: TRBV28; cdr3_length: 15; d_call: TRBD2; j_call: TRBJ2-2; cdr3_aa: CASRASGRLPGELFF
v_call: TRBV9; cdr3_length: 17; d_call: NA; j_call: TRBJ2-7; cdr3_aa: CASSARDLGMTSYEQYF
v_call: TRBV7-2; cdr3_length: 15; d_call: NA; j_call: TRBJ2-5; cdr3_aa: CASSLLGGPGETQYF
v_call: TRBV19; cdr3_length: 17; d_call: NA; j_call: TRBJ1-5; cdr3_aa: CASSIDLGTVANQPQHF
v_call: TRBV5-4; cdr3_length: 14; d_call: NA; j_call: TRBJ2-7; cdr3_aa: CASSSPGAIGEQYF
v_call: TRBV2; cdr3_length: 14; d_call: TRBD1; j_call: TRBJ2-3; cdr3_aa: CASGLGTVKDTQYF
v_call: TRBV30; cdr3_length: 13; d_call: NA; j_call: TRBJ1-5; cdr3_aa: CAWSEGSNQPQHF
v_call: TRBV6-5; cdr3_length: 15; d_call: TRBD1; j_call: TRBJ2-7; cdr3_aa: CASSLQGADPYEQYF
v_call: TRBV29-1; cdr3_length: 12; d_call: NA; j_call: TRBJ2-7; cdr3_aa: CSVVRGAYEQYF
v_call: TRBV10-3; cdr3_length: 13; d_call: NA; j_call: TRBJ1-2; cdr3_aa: CAIRTGPGYGYTF
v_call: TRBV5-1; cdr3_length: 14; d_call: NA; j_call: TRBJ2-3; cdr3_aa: CASRDRARGDTQYF
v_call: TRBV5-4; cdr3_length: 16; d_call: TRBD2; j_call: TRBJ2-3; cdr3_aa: CASSLGALAGAPTQYF
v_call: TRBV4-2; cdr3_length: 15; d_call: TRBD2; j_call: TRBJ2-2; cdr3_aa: CASSLSGSMAGELFF
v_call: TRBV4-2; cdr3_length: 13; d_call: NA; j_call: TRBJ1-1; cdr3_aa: CASTNGGNTEAFF
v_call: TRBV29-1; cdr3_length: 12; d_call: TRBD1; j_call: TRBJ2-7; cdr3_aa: CSVAGGIAEQYF
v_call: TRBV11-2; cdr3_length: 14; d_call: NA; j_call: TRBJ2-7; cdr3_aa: CASSRSGSTYEQYF
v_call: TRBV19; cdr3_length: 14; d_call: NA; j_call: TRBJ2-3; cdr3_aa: CASSRDKSTDTQYF
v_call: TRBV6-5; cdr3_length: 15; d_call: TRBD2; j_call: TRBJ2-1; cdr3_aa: CASSYVLAGYNEQFF
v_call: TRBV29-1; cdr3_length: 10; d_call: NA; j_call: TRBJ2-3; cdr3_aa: CSVGGDTQYF
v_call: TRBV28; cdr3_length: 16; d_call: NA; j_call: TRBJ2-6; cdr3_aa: CASSLQGLSGANVLTF
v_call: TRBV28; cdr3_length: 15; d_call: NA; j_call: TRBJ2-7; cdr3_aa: CASSLHGDILGEQYF
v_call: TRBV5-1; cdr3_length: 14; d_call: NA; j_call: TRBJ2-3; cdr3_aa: CASSLGSGLDTQYF
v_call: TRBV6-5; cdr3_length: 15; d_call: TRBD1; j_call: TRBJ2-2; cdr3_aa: CASSAGTGTGGELFF
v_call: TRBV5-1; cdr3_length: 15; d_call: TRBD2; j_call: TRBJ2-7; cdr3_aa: CASSEASGSSYEQYF
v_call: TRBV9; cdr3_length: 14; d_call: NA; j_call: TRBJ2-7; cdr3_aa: CASSPGGDSLEQYF
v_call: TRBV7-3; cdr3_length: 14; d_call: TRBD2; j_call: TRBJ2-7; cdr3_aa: CASSLTSGAYEQYF
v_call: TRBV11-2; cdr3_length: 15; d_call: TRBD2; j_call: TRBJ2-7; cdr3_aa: CASSLGWEGLYEQYF
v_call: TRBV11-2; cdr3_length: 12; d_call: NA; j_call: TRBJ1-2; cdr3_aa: CASSPFIYGYTF
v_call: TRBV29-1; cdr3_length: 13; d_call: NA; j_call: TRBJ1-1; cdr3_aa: CSVGTRMNTEAFF
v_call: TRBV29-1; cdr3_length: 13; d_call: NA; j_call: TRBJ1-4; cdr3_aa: CSVEATWGEKLFF
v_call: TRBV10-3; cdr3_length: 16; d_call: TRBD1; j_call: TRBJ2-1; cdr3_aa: CAISWGAGQGIDEQFF